One and the same sample provided the 12 T cell receptor beta chains below, sequenced in a study of OX40 agonist ivuxolimab in advanced cancers. Method: immunoSEQ multiplex PCR; TCRdb's copy keeps in-frame clones and lacks some. The table has about 59,000 clones, over 75% seen once. Sequences were derived from CD4+ or CD8+ T cells sorted from blood, sampled in a trial of the OX40 agonist ivuxolimab. These receptors all come from an adult with an advanced solid tumor such as melanoma, head and neck, liver or kidney cancer.

This clone was observed once. The chain employs TRBV6-5 and TRBJ2-3; D gene ambiguous. The germline gives CDR1 MNHEY, CDR2 SVGAGI. Deletions cut 2 bases from V and 1 base from J, with 7 bases between. This CDR3 region has 14 residues. The CDR3, as DNA: TGTGCCAGCAGTTACGCAGCAGGCACAGATACGCAGTATTTT. Residues: CASSYAAGTDTQYF.

The table lists this clone with a count of one. The chain couples TRBV7-3 to TRBJ2-3; D is ambiguous. The germline V gene encodes CDR1 SGHTA and CDR2 FQGTGA. Trimming removed 5 bases from V and 1 base from J, with 16 bases in between. CDR3 length: 16 amino acids. In nucleotides, the CDR3 is TGTGCCAGCAGCCCCCAGGTTGGCATTGGCACAGATACGCAGTATTTT. It is translated as CASSPQVGIGTDTQYF.

V is TRBV7-9 and J is TRBJ2-7; 16 bases fit TRBD2. Germline CDR1 reads SEHNR; CDR2 reads FQNEAQ (reference sequence). This CDR3 is built from 19 residues. The V and J ends lost 4 bases and 2 bases, in that order; junction bases with no gene match: 11. The CDR3 loop is CASSSPPGLAGGPAYEQYF. CDR3 DNA sequence: TGTGCCAGCAGCTCGCCGCCGGGACTAGCGGGAGGGCCGGCCTACGAGCAGTACTTC.

The gene calls are TRBV6-1 and TRBJ1-5; perhaps TRBD1 as D (5 bases). Germline CDR1 MNHNS, CDR2 SASEGT. Trimming cost V 2 bases and J 7 bases, with 9 bases left between them. The CDR3 totals 13 residues. In nucleotides, the CDR3 is TGTGCCAGCAGTGAAATGTGGGACCAGCCCCAGCATTTT. Protein: CASSEMWDQPQHF.

J is TRBJ2-1 and V is TRBV11-3; 12 positions match TRBD1. Germline trimming cut 3 bases from V and 7 bases from J; bases unmatched to any gene: 1. The CDR3 covers 14 residues. Germline V gene data show CDR1 as SGHNT and CDR2 as YENEEA. The CDR3, as DNA: TGTGCCAGCAGCTTGGGACAGGGGGCGAATGAGCAGTTCTTC. This codes for CASSLGQGANEQFF.

This chain uses TRBV15 with TRBJ1-4; the D gene is possibly TRBD1 (5 bases). Trimming removed 2 bases at V and 2 bases at J, with 12 bases between. Germline CDR1 is LNHNV and CDR2 is YYDKDF (reference sequence). This CDR3 comprises 16 residues. CDR3 region: CATSRSGGTTNEKLFF. The CDR3 DNA is TGTGCCACCAGCAGATCAGGAGGGACCACTAATGAAAAACTGTTTTTT.

V is TRBV7-2 and J is TRBJ1-2, with D maybe TRBD1 (6 bases). The V end lost 5 bases, the J end lost 2 bases, and 15 bases lay between the germline ends. From germline, CDR1 is SGHTA and CDR2 FQGNSA. The CDR3 consists of 15 residues. CDR3 nucleotide sequence: TGTGCCAGCAGCATAGGGGGGGGATCCAACTATGGCTACACCTTC. Residues: CASSIGGGSNYGYTF. The full variable domain, in which reference TRBV7-2 and TRBJ1-2 provide the parts outside the CDR3, is GAGVSQSPSNKVTEKGKDVELRCDPISGHTALYWYRQSLGQGLEFLIYFQGNSAPDKSGLPSDRFSAERTGGSVSTLTIQRTQQEDSAVYLCASSIGGGSNYGYTFGSGTRLTVV.

The chain uses TRBV11-2 and TRBJ1-1; 9 nucleotides align to TRBD1. The V and J ends lost 5 bases and 4 bases, in that order; junction bases with no gene match: 5. CDR1 is SGHAT and CDR2 is FQNNGV in the germline V gene. The CDR3 is made up of 14 amino acids. In DNA, the CDR3 is TGTGCCAGCAGCCCCGGACAGGGGAGCACTGAAGCTTTCTTT. Amino acids: CASSPGQGSTEAFF.

This clone was counted a few times. The junction departs from the called germline gene at one end, perhaps through a read error. This chain links TRBV7-7 with TRBJ2-7, with 9 bases identical to TRBD1. Germline V gene lookup returns CDR1 SSHAT and CDR2 FNYEAQ (reference sequence). The CDR3 totals 13 residues. The CDR3 coding sequence is TGTGCTAGCAGCTTGGACAGGGGAGGCGAGCAGTACTTC. As protein: CASSLDRGGEQYF.

This rearrangement joins TRBV11-3 to TRBJ2-1, with 7 positions matching TRBD1. The ends lost 5 bases at V and 4 bases at J; junction bases unmatched: 8. The CDR3 sequence is 15 residues long. The germline gives CDR1 SGHNT, CDR2 YENEEA. The CDR3 reads CASSQDRNGYNEQFF. The CDR3, as DNA: TGTGCCAGCAGCCAGGACAGGAATGGATACAATGAGCAGTTCTTC.

In nucleotides, the CDR3 is TGCGCCAGCAGGTGGGATGGGAACACTGAAGCTTTCTTT. This codes for CASRWDGNTEAFF. The chain uses TRBV5-1 and TRBJ1-1, with D unclear. Germline V gene lookup returns CDR1 SGHRS and CDR2 YFSETQ. V was clipped by 5 bases and J by 1 base, with 9 bases between them. The CDR3 loop spans 13 amino acids.

V usage is TRBV5-5 and J usage is TRBJ1-2; D remains unclear. The CDR3 length is 16 residues. Germline V gives CDR1 SGHKS, CDR2 YYEKEE (reference sequence). The germline V and J ends were trimmed by 1 base and 0 bases, with 13 bases remaining between them. In nucleotides, the CDR3 is TGTGCCAGCAGCTTGTCAGGCGGCGGATCTAACTATGGCTACACCTTC. Amino acid sequence: CASSLSGGGSNYGYTF.